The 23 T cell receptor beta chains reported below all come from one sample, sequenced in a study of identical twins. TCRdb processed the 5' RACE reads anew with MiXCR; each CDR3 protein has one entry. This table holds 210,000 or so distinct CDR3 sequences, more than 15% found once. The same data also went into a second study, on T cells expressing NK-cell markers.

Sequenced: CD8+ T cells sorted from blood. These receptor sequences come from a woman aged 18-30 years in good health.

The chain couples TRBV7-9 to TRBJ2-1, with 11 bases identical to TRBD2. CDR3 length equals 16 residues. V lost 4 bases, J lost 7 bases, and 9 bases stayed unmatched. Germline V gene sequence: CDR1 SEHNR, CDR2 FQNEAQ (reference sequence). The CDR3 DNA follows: TGTGCCAGCAGCTCAACTAGCGGGAGAGTCATGAATGAGCAGTTCTTC. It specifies CASSSTSGRVMNEQFF.

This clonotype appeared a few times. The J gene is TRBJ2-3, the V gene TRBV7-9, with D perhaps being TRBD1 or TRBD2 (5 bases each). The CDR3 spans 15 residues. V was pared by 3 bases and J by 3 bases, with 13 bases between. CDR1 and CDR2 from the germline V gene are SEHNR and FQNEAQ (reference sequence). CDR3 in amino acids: CASSLRGDRTDTQYF. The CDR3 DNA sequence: TGTGCCAGCAGCTTGAGGGGAGATAGAACAGATACGCAGTATTTT.

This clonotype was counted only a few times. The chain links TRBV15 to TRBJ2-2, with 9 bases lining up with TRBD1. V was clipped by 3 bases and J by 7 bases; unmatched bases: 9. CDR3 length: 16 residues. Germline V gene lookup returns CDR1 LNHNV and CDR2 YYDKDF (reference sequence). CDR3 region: CATSSADRGIGGELFF. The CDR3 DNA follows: TGTGCCACCAGCAGTGCGGACAGGGGAATTGGCGGGGAGCTGTTTTTT.

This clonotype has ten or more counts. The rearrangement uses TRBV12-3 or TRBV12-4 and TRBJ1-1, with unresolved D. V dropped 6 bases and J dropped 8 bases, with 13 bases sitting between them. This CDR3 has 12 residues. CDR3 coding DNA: TGTGCCAGCAGCTTGGGCCGTACCGAAGCTTTCTTT. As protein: CASSLGRTEAFF.

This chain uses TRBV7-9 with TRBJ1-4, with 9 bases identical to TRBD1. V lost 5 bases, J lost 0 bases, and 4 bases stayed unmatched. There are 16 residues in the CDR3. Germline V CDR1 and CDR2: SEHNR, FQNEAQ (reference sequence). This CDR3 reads CASSARDRATNEKLFF. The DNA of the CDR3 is TGTGCCAGCAGCGCCCGGGACAGGGCAACTAATGAAAAACTGTTTTTT. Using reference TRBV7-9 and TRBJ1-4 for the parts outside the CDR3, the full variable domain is DTGVSQNPRHKITKRGQNVTFRCDPISEHNRLYWYRQTLGQGPEFLTYFQNEAQLEKSRLLSDRFSAERPKGSFSTLEIQRTEQGDSAMYLCASSARDRATNEKLFFGSGTQLSVL.

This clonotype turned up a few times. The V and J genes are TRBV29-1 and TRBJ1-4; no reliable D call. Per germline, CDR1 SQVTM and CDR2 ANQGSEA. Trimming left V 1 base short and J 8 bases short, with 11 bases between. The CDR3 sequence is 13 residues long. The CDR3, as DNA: TGCAGCGTTGAAGCAGGAAGCGAAGAAAAACTGTTTTTT. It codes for CSVEAGSEEKLFF.

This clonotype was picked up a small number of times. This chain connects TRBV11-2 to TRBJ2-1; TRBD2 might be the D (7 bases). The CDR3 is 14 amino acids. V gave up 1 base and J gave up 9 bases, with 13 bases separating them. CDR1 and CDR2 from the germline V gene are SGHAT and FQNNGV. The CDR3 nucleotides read TGTGCCAGCAGCTTAGGGAGGGGGGGAAGTGAGCAGTTCTTC. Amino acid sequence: CASSLGRGGSEQFF.

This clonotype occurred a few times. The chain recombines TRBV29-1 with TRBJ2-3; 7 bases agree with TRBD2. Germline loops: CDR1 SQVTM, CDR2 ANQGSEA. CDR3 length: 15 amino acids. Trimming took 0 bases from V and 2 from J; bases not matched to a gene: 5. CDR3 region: CSVEEGRELTDTQYF. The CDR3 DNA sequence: TGCAGCGTTGAAGAAGGGCGGGAGCTCACAGATACGCAGTATTTT.

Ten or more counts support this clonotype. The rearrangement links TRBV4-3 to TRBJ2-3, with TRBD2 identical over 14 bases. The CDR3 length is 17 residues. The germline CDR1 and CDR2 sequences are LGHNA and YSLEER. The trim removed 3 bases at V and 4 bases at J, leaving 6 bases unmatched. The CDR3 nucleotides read TGCGCCAGCAGCCACGGGACTAGCGGGAGTGGGGCAGATACGCAGTATTTT. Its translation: CASSHGTSGSGADTQYF.

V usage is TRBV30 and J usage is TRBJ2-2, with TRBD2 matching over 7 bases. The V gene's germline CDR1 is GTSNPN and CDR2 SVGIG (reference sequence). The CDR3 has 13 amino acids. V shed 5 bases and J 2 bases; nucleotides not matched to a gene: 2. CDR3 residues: CAWGTTNTGELFF. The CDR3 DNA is TGTGCCTGGGGGACTACCAACACCGGGGAGCTGTTTTTT. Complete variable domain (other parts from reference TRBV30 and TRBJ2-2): SQTIHQWPATLVQPVGSPLSLECTVEGTSNPNLYWYRQAAGRGLQLLFYSVGIGQISSEVPQNLSASRPQDRQFILSSKKLLLSDSGFYLCAWGTTNTGELFFGEGSRLTVL.

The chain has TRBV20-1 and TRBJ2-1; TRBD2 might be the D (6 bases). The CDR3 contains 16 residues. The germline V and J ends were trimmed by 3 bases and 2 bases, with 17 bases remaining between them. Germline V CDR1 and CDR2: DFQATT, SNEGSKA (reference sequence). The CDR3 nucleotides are TGCAGTGCTAGGTCGCCCGGGACTGCAACCTACAATGAGCAGTTCTTC. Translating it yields CSARSPGTATYNEQFF.

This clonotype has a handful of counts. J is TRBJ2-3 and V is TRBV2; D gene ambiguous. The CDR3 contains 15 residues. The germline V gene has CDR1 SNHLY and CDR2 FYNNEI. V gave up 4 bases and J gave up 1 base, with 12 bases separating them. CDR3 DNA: TGTGCCAGCAGTGGGCTCCCCCAGGGCACAGATACGCAGTATTTT. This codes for CASSGLPQGTDTQYF.

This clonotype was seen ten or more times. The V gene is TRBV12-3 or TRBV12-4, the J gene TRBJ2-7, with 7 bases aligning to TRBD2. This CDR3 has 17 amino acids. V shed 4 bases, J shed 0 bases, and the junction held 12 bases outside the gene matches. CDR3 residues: CASSSGLGWGLSYEQYF. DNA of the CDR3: TGTGCCAGCAGTTCCGGACTAGGGTGGGGACTCTCCTACGAGCAGTACTTC.

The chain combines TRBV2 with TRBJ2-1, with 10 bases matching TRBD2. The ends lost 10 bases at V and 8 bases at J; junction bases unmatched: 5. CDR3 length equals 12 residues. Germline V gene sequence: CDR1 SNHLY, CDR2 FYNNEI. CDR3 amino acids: CANGAGGDEQFF. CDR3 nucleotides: TGTGCCAACGGAGCGGGAGGGGATGAGCAGTTCTTC.

The CDR3 region is CASSFFALGTDTQYF. In DNA form, the CDR3 reads TGTGCCAGCAGCTTTTTCGCTTTGGGGACAGATACGCAGTATTTT. V and J are TRBV7-9 and TRBJ2-3; no firm D call. Germline V CDR1 and CDR2: SEHNR, FQNEAQ (reference sequence). The length of the CDR3 is 15 residues. V lost 3 bases, J lost 3 bases, and 13 bases lay in between. The whole variable domain, remainder taken from reference TRBV7-9 and TRBJ2-3, is DTGVSQNPRHKITKRGQNVTFRCDPISEHNRLYWYRQTLGQGPEFLTYFQNEAQLEKSRLLSDRFSAERPKGSFSTLEIQRTEQGDSAMYLCASSFFALGTDTQYFGPGTRLTVL.

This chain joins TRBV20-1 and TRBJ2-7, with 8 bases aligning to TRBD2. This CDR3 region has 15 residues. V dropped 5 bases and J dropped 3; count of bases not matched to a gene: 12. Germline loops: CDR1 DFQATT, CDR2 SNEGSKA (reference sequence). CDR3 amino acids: CSAPREGKGGYEQYF. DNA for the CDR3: TGCAGTGCTCCCCGGGAGGGTAAAGGGGGCTACGAGCAGTACTTC.

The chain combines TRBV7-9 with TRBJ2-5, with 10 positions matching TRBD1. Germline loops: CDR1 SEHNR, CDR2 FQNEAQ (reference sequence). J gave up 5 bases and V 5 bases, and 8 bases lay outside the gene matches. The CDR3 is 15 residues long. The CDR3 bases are TGTGCCAGCAGCCCCCGGGACAGGGGTTGGGAGACCCAGTACTTC. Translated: CASSPRDRGWETQYF.

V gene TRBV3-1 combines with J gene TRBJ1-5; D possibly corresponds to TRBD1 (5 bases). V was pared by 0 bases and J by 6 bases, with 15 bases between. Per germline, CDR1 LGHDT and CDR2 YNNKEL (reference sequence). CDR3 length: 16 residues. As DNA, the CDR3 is TGTGCCAGCAGCCAAGAAATGGGGCTTGAACTTCAGCCCCAGCATTTT. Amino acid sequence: CASSQEMGLELQPQHF.

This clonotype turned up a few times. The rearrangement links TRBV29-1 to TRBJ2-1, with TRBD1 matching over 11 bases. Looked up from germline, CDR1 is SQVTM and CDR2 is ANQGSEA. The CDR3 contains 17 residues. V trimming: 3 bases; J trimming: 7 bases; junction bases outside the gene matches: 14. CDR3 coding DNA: TGCAGCGTTGAGGGCCTTCCCGGGACAGGGGGGTTAAATGAGCAGTTCTTC. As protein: CSVEGLPGTGGLNEQFF.

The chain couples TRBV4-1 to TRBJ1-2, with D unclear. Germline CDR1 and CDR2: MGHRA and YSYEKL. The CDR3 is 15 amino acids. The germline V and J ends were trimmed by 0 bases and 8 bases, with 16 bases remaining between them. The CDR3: CASSQDRAAGTGYTF. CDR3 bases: TGCGCCAGCAGCCAAGATCGGGCGGCAGGCACGGGCTACACCTTC.

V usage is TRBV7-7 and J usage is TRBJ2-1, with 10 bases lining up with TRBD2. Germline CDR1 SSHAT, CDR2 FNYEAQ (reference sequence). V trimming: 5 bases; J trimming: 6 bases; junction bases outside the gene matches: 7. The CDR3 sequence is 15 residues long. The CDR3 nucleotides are TGTGCCAGCAGCCCTCTAGCGGGAGCCTTCAATGAGCAGTTCTTC. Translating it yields CASSPLAGAFNEQFF.

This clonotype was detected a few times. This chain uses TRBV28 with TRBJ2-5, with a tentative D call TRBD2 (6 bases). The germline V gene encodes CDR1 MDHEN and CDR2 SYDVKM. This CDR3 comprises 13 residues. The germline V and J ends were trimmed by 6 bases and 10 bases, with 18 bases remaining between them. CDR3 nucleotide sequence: TGTGCCAGCAGCCCCAGGATAGCGGAGGTCCAGTACTTC. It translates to CASSPRIAEVQYF.

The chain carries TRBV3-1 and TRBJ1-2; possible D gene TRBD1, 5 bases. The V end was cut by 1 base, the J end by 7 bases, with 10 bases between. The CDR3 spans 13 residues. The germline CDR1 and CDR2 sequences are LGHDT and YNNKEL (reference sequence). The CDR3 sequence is CASSQAGTGGYTF. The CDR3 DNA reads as TGTGCCAGCAGCCAAGCCGGGACTGGTGGCTACACCTTC.